The rows below give T cell receptor beta chains drawn from one sample of a study of blood T cells in healthy people across ages. TCRdb used MiXCR to reprocess the 5' RACE reads, holding one entry per CDR3 protein. Found here are fewer than 700,000 distinct CDR3 sequences, roughly 48% of them singletons; the top ten hold 20% to 25%. Sequencing was performed on blood. Every receptor here comes from a man at least 80 years old in good health. Both conserved end residues are part of each CDR3. Each record gives: D gene, V gene, J gene, clone size, CDR3 DNA, CDR3 protein. The D gene is left open where the match is weak. Clone sizes are given selectively: once, few, many, or a class where the clone is expanded.

d_call: TRBD1
v_call: TRBV24-1
j_call: TRBJ2-3
clone_size: -
cdr3_nt: TGTGCCACCAGTCATGACCGGGACAGGGGTCAGACAGATACGCAGTATTTT
cdr3_aa: CATSHDRDRGQTDTQYF

d_call: -
v_call: TRBV29-1
j_call: TRBJ2-5
clone_size: few
cdr3_nt: TGCAGCGTTGCAGGAGACAACCAAGAGACCCAGTACTTC
cdr3_aa: CSVAGDNQETQYF

d_call: TRBD2
v_call: TRBV7-3
j_call: TRBJ2-1
clone_size: few
cdr3_nt: TGTGCCAGCAGCGTAGCGGGAACGAACAATGAGCAGTTCTTC
cdr3_aa: CASSVAGTNNEQFF

d_call: TRBD1
v_call: TRBV30
j_call: TRBJ2-1
clone_size: few
cdr3_nt: TGTGCCTGGAGTCCCCGTCGGACAGGGGGGAATGAGCAGTTCTTC
cdr3_aa: CAWSPRRTGGNEQFF

d_call: -
v_call: TRBV7-2
j_call: TRBJ2-3
clone_size: -
cdr3_nt: TGTGCCAGCAGCTTAGCGTGGCTTGATACGCAGTATTTT
cdr3_aa: CASSLAWLDTQYF

d_call: -
v_call: TRBV7-2
j_call: TRBJ1-1
clone_size: few
cdr3_nt: TGTGCCACGCGCCCCGGACAGACGAACACTGAAGCTTTCTTT
cdr3_aa: CATRPGQTNTEAFF

d_call: -
v_call: TRBV5-6
j_call: TRBJ1-6
clone_size: few
cdr3_nt: TGTGCCAGCAGCTGGAGCGGTTCACCCCTCCACTTT
cdr3_aa: CASSWSGSPLHF

d_call: -
v_call: TRBV10-3
j_call: TRBJ1-5
clone_size: -
cdr3_nt: TGTGCCATCAGTGATCCGGGGGCTTCGAGCAATCAGCCCCAGCATTTT
cdr3_aa: CAISDPGASSNQPQHF

d_call: TRBD2
v_call: TRBV20-1
j_call: TRBJ2-5
clone_size: few
cdr3_nt: TGCAGTGCTAGAAAGCTAGCGGGGCAAAGGGAGACCCAGTACTTC
cdr3_aa: CSARKLAGQRETQYF

d_call: TRBD2
v_call: TRBV7-6
j_call: TRBJ2-7
clone_size: -
cdr3_nt: TGTGCCAGCAGCCAGCGGGGGCCTTACTACGAGCAGTACTTC
cdr3_aa: CASSQRGPYYEQYF

d_call: -
v_call: TRBV20-1
j_call: TRBJ2-1
clone_size: few
cdr3_nt: TGCAGAGCCACCGGGGTCTCCTACAATGAGCAGTTCTTC
cdr3_aa: CRATGVSYNEQFF

d_call: TRBD2
v_call: TRBV6-1
j_call: TRBJ2-3
clone_size: once
cdr3_nt: TGTGCCAGCAAAGAGACTAGCGGGAGGGGTCGGGATACGAAGTATTTT
cdr3_aa: CASKETSGRGRDTKYF

d_call: -
v_call: TRBV7-9
j_call: TRBJ2-4
clone_size: -
cdr3_nt: TGTGCCAGCAGCCCCGACAGGCGGGTCAAGGAGCAGTACTTC
cdr3_aa: CASSPDRRVKEQYF

d_call: -
v_call: TRBV20-1
j_call: TRBJ2-7
clone_size: few
cdr3_nt: TGCAGTGCCCCCGACCCGAACTCCTACGAGCAGTACTTC
cdr3_aa: CSAPDPNSYEQYF

d_call: -
v_call: TRBV2
j_call: TRBJ1-4
clone_size: -
cdr3_nt: TGTGCCAGCAGCAGGACAGAATCATCCGAAAAACTGTTTTTT
cdr3_aa: CASSRTESSEKLFF

d_call: TRBD1
v_call: TRBV7-2
j_call: TRBJ2-7
clone_size: few
cdr3_nt: TGTGCCAGCAGCGTTACGACAGGGTCCCCGTACGAGCAGTACTTC
cdr3_aa: CASSVTTGSPYEQYF

d_call: -
v_call: TRBV2
j_call: TRBJ1-2
clone_size: -
cdr3_nt: TGTGCCAGCGGGGCTCGAGGGGAGACGGGTGGCTACACCTTC
cdr3_aa: CASGARGETGGYTF